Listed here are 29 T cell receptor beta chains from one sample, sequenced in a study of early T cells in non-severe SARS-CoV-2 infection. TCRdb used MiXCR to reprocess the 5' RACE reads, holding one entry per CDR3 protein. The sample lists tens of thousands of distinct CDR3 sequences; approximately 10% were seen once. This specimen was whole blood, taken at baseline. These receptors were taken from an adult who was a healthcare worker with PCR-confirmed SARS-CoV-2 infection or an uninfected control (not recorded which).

The DNA of the CDR3 is TGCAGCGTTGAAGTCCTGGGAGCCACCTCCTACGAGCAGTACTTC. This sequence encodes CSVEVLGATSYEQYF. This chain joins TRBV29-1 and TRBJ2-7; D is possibly TRBD2 (5 bases). Germline V gene lookup returns CDR1 SQVTM and CDR2 ANQGSEA. The CDR3 is 15 residues long. Between the trimmed V and J ends, which lost 1 base and 0 bases, there was a span of 13 bases.

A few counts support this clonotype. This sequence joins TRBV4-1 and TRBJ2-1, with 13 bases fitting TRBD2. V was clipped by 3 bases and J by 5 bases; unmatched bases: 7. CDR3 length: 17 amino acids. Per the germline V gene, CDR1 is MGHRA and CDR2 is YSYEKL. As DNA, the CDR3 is TGCGCCAGCAGCCAGGGTCCCGGGACTAGCGGGGACAATGAGCAGTTCTTC. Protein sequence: CASSQGPGTSGDNEQFF.

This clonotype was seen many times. The CDR3 bases are TGTGCCAGCACCTACACGATCGGAAGGGAGAGCAATCAGCCCCAGCATTTT. Its protein product is CASTYTIGRESNQPQHF. The chain employs TRBV6-6 and TRBJ1-5; D unresolved. The germline V gene has CDR1 MNHNY and CDR2 SVGAGI (reference sequence). The V and J ends lost 7 bases and 1 base respectively, with 20 bases between them. The CDR3 covers 17 residues.

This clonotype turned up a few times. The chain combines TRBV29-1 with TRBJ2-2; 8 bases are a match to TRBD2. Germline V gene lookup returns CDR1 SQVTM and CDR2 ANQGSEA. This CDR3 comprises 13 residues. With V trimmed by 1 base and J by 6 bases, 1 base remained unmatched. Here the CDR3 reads CSVEAGGPGELFF. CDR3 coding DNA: TGCAGCGTTGAAGCGGGGGGGCCCGGGGAGCTGTTTTTT.

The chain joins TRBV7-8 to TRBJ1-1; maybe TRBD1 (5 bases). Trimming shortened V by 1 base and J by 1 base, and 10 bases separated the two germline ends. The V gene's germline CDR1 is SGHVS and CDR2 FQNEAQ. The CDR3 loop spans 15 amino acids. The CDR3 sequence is CASSLGPGPNTEAFF. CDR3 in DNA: TGTGCCAGCAGCTTAGGGCCGGGGCCGAACACTGAAGCTTTCTTT.

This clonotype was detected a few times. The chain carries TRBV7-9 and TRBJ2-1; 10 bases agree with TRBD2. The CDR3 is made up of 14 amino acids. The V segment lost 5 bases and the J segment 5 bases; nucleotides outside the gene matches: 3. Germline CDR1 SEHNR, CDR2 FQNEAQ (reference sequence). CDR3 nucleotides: TGTGCCAGCAGCCTCGGGACTAGCGACAATGAGCAGTTCTTC. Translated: CASSLGTSDNEQFF. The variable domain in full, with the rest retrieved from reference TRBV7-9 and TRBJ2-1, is DTGVSQNPRHKITKRGQNVTFRCDPISEHNRLYWYRQTLGQGPEFLTYFQNEAQLEKSRLLSDRFSAERPKGSFSTLEIQRTEQGDSAMYLCASSLGTSDNEQFFGPGTRLTVL.

Written as DNA, the CDR3 is TGTGCCAGCAGTCTAGCGGGAGGGACCCAGTACTTC. As protein: CASSLAGGTQYF. The J gene is TRBJ2-5, the V gene TRBV2; TRBD2 matches at 11 bases. The germline V gene encodes CDR1 SNHLY and CDR2 FYNNEI. The CDR3 is made up of 12 amino acids. V was pared by 5 bases and J by 7 bases, with 0 bases of the junction left unmatched.

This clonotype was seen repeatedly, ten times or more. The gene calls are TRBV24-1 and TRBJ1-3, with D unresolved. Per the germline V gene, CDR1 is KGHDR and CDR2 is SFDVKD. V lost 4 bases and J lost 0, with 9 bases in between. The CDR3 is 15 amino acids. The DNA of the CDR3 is TGTGCCACCAGTGAAATGAAAAGCTCTGGAAACACCATATATTTT. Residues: CATSEMKSSGNTIYF.

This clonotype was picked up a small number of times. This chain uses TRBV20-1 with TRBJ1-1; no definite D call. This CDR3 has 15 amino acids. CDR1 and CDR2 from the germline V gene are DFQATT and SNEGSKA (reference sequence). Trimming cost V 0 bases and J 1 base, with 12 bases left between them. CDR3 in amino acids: CSARDQGMPNTEAFF. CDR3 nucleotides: TGCAGTGCTAGAGATCAAGGGATGCCGAACACTGAAGCTTTCTTT.

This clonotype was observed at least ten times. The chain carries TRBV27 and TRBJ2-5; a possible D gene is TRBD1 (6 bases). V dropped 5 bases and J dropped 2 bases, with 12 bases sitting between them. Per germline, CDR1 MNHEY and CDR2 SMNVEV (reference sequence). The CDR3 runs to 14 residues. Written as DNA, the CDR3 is TGTGCCAGCAGTCTAGGACAGAGTCAAGAGACCCAGTACTTC. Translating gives CASSLGQSQETQYF.

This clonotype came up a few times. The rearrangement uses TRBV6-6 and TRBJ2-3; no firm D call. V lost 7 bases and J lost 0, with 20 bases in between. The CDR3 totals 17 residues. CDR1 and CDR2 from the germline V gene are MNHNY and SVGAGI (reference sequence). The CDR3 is CASTLGRAGRSTDTQYF. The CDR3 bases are TGTGCCAGCACTTTAGGTCGTGCAGGAAGAAGCACAGATACGCAGTATTTT.

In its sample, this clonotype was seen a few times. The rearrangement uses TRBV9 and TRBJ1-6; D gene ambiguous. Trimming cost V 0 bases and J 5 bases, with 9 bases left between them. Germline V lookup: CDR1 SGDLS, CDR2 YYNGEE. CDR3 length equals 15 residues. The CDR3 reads CASSVEQSNNSPLHF. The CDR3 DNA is TGTGCCAGCAGCGTAGAACAGTCCAATAATTCACCCCTCCACTTT.

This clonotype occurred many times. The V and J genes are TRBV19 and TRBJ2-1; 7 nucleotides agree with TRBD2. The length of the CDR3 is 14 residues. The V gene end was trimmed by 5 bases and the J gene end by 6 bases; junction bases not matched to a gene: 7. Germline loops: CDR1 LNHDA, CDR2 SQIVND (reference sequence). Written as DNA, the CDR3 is TGTGCCAGTAGTGATGCGGGGGTAGCCAATGAGCAGTTCTTC. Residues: CASSDAGVANEQFF. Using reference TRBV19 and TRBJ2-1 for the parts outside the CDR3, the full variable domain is DGGITQSPKYLFRKEGQNVTLSCEQNLNHDAMYWYRQDPGQGLRLIYYSQIVNDFQKGDIAEGYSVSREKKESFPLTVTSAQKNPTAFYLCASSDAGVANEQFFGPGTRLTVL.

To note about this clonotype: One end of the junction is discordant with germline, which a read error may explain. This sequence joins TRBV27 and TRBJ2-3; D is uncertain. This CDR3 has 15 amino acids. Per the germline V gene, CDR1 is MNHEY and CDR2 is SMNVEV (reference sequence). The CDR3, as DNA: TGTACCAGCAGTCTCGACCTGACTAGCACAGATACGCAGTATTTT. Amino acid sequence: CTSSLDLTSTDTQYF.

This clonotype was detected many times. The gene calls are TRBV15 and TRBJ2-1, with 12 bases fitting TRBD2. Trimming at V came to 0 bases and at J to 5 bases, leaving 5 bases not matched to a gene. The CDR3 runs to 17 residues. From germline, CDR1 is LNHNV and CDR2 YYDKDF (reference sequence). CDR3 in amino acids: CATSRDKASGRDNEQFF. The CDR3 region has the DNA TGTGCCACCAGCAGAGATAAGGCTAGCGGGAGGGACAATGAGCAGTTCTTC.

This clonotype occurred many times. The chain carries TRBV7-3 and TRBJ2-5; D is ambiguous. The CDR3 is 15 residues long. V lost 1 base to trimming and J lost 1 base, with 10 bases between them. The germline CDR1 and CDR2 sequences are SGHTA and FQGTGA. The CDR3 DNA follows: TGTGCCAGCAGCTTAATGTCGGGCGTCCAAGAGACCCAGTACTTC. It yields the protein CASSLMSGVQETQYF. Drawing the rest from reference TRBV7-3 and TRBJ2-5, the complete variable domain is GAGVSQTPSNKVTEKGKYVELRCDPISGHTALYWYRQSLGQGPEFLIYFQGTGAADDSGLPNDRFFAVRPEGSVSTLKIQRTERGDSAVYLCASSLMSGVQETQYFGPGTRLLVL.

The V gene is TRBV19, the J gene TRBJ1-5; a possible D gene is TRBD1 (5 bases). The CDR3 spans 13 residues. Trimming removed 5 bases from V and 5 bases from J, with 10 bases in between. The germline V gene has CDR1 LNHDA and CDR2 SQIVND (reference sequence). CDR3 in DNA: TGTGCCAGTAGTCGGTGGGGCGATCAGCCCCAGCATTTT. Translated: CASSRWGDQPQHF.

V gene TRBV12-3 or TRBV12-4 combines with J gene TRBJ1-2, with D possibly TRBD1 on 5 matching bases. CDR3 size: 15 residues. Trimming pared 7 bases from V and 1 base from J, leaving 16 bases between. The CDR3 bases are TGTGCCAGCACCTTACGGGGACGAGTTAACTATGGCTACACCTTC. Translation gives CASTLRGRVNYGYTF.

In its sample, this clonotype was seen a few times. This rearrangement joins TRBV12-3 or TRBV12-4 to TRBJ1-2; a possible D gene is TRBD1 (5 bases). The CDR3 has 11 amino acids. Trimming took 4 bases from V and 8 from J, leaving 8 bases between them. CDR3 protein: CASSSRTGYTF. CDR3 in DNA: TGTGCCAGCAGTTCCAGGACAGGCTACACCTTC.

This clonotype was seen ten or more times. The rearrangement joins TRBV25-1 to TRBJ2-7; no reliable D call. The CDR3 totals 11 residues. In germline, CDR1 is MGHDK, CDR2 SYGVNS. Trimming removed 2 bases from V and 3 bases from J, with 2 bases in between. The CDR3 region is CASSEGYEQYF. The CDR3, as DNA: TGTGCCAGCAGTGAAGGCTACGAGCAGTACTTC.

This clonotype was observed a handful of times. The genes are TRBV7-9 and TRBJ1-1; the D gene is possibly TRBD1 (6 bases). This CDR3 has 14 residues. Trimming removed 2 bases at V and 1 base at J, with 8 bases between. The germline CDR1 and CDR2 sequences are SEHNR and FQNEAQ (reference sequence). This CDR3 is CASSLRDTNTEAFF. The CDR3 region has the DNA TGTGCCAGCAGCTTAAGGGACACGAACACTGAAGCTTTCTTT.

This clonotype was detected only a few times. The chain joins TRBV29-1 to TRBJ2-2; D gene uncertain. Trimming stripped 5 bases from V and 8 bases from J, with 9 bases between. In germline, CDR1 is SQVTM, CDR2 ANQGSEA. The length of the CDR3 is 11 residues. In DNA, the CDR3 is TGCAGCGTTTCGGGCTTAGGGGAGCTGTTTTTT. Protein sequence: CSVSGLGELFF.

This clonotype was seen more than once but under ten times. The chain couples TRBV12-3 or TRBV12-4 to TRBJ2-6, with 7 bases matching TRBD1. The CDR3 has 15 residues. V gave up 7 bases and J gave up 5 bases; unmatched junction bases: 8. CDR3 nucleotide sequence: TGTGCCAGCAAGCTCGCACAGGGGTGGGCCAACGTCCTGACTTTC. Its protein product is CASKLAQGWANVLTF.

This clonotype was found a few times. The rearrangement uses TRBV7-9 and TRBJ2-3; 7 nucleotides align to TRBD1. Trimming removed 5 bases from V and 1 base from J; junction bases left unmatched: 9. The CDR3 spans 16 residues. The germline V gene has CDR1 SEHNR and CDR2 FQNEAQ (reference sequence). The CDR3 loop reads CASSQNPDRGTDTQYF. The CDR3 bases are TGTGCCAGCAGCCAAAACCCCGACAGGGGCACAGATACGCAGTATTTT.

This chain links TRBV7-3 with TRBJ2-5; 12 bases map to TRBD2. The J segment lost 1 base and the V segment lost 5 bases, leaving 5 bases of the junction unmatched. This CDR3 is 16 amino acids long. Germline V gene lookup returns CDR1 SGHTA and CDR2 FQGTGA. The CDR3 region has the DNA TGTGCCAGCAGCACGACTAGCGGGAGCGGCCAAGAGACCCAGTACTTC. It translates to CASSTTSGSGQETQYF.

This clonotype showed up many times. As DNA, the CDR3 is TGTGCCAGCAGCCAAGAAGGGACTACAGATACGCAGTATTTT. Translating it yields CASSQEGTTDTQYF. The V gene is TRBV14, the J gene TRBJ2-3, with D perhaps TRBD2 (6 bases). CDR3 length equals 14 residues. Trimming left V 0 bases short and J 3 bases short, with 7 bases between. The germline V gene encodes CDR1 SGHDN and CDR2 FVKESK.

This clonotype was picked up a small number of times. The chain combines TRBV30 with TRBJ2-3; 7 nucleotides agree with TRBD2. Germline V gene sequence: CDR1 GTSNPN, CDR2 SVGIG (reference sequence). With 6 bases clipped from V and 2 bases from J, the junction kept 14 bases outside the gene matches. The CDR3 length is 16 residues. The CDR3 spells CACGEGRVSFTDTQYF. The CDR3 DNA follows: TGTGCCTGCGGGGAGGGTCGAGTCTCCTTCACAGATACGCAGTATTTT.

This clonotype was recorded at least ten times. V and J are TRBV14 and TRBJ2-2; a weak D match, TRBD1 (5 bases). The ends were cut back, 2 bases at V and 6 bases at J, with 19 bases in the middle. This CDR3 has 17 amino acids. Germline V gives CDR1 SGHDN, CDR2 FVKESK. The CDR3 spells CASSQPSGRARAGELFF. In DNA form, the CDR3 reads TGTGCCAGCAGCCAACCCTCCGGCAGGGCTCGGGCCGGGGAGCTGTTTTTT.

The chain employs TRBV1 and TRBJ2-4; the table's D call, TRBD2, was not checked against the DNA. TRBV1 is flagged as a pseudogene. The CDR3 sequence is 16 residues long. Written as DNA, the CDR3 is TGCACCAGCAGCCAAGATGCCGGGAGGGCAGGGGACATTCAGTACTTC. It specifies CTSSQDAGRAGDIQYF.